These 10 T cell receptor beta chains share one sample of origin, sequenced in a study of T cells after posttransplantation cyclophosphamide. A marrow graft followed busulfan-fludarabine conditioning, with cyclophosphamide on days +3 and +4. Repertoires were generated with immunoSEQ multiplex PCR, while TCRdb's copy carries only in-frame clones and drops some. The sample consists of fewer than 20,000 clones, 74% of them appearing once. Material: PBMCs, obtained after an allogeneic stem cell transplant with post-transplant cyclophosphamide. All receptors come from a male patient aged 30 to 39 who received an allogeneic stem cell transplant from a related donor, was CMV-positive, and had acute GVHD only. Some of the T cells might come from the graft donor.

V usage is TRBV7-8 and J usage is TRBJ2-1; TRBD2 is a possible D gene (6 bases). Trimming shortened V by 1 base and J by 7 bases, and 8 bases separated the two germline ends. Germline V gene data show CDR1 as SGHVS and CDR2 as FQNEAQ. This CDR3 contains 13 residues. The CDR3 here is CASSLDRGNEQFF. The CDR3 DNA sequence: TGTGCCAGCAGCTTAGATCGGGGGAATGAGCAGTTCTTC.

This clone was seen just once. The chain links TRBV19 to TRBJ1-1, with D possibly being TRBD1 (5 bases). The CDR3 contains 15 residues. V dropped 3 bases and J dropped 2 bases, with 13 bases sitting between them. The V gene's germline CDR1 is LNHDA and CDR2 SQIVND (reference sequence). The CDR3 spells CASSIRRVENTEAFF. The DNA for the CDR3 is TGTGCCAGTAGTATCCGCAGGGTGGAAAACACTGAAGCTTTCTTT.

The chain combines TRBV28 with TRBJ2-7; possible D gene TRBD1, 5 bases. This CDR3 region has 14 residues. The V end lost 3 bases, the J end lost 3 bases, and 12 bases lay between the germline ends. Germline CDR1 reads MDHEN; CDR2 reads SYDVKM. This CDR3 is CASSFSGLDYEQYF. The CDR3 DNA reads TGTGCCAGCAGTTTCTCAGGGTTAGACTACGAGCAGTACTTC.

This chain joins TRBV4-3 and TRBJ2-2; D uncertain. The CDR3 loop spans 15 amino acids. V was shortened by 0 bases and J by 3 bases, with 8 bases between the two germline ends. Looked up from germline, CDR1 is LGHNA and CDR2 is YSLEER. This chain's CDR3 is CASSQDPQYTGELFF. The CDR3 DNA sequence: TGCGCCAGCAGCCAAGACCCCCAGTACACCGGGGAGCTGTTTTTT.

The rearrangement joins TRBV19 to TRBJ2-2; D is ambiguous. V gave up 2 bases and J gave up 4 bases, with 8 bases separating them. CDR3 length equals 14 residues. Germline V lookup: CDR1 LNHDA, CDR2 SQIVND (reference sequence). CDR3 DNA sequence: TGTGCCAGTAGTATACATAGCTCCACCGGGGAGCTGTTTTTT. Its protein is CASSIHSSTGELFF.

This chain uses TRBV28 with TRBJ1-5; TRBD1 matches 8 bases. Germline V gene sequence: CDR1 MDHEN, CDR2 SYDVKM. The junction had 4 bases not matched to a gene; V was cut back by 3 bases and J by 0 bases. This CDR3 is built from 16 residues. Written as DNA, the CDR3 is TGTGCCAGCAGTTTCGGGACAGGAGTTAGCAATCAGCCCCAGCATTTT. The encoded protein is CASSFGTGVSNQPQHF.

V and J are TRBV5-4 and TRBJ2-5; D gene unclear. CDR3 length equals 14 residues. The ends were cut back, 0 bases at V and 1 base at J, with 7 bases in the middle. CDR1 is SGHNT, CDR2 YYREEE, per germline (reference sequence). CDR3 protein: CASSLVHIQETQYF. In DNA form, the CDR3 reads TGTGCCAGCAGCTTGGTACATATCCAAGAGACCCAGTACTTC.

The gene calls are TRBV4-3 and TRBJ1-1; 7 positions match TRBD1. The CDR3 consists of 16 residues. The germline V gene has CDR1 LGHNA and CDR2 YSLEER. V shed 0 bases and J 4 bases; nucleotides not matched to a gene: 8. The CDR3 protein is CASSQDRGYESTEAFF. CDR3 DNA sequence: TGCGCCAGCAGCCAAGACAGGGGGTATGAATCCACTGAAGCTTTCTTT.

This clone was detected once. The chain combines TRBV6-6 with TRBJ2-2, with TRBD2 matching 11 bases. This CDR3 region has 16 residues. The V and J ends lost 5 bases and 0 bases, in that order; junction bases with no gene match: 2. The V gene's germline CDR1 is MNHNY and CDR2 SVGAGI (reference sequence). This CDR3 is CASSIAGGTNTGELFF. CDR3 in DNA: TGTGCCAGCAGTATAGCGGGGGGGACGAACACCGGGGAGCTGTTTTTT.

The rearrangement joins TRBV7-4 to TRBJ1-2, with D hard to call. The CDR3 covers 11 residues. V was cut by 3 bases and J by 8 bases, with 7 bases left in between. CDR1 SGHVT and CDR2 SQSDAQ come from the germline V gene. As DNA, the CDR3 is TGTGCCAGCAGCTTTTCAGAAGGCTACACCTTC. Protein: CASSFSEGYTF.